This T cell receptor beta chain derives from a study of T cells in Graves' hyperthyroidism and ophthalmopathy. Germline V gene sequence: CDR1 MDHEN, CDR2 SYDVKM. This CDR3 is 13 amino acids long. The V end lost 5 bases, the J end lost 2 bases, and 9 bases lay between the germline ends. Amplified TCR beta CDR3 regions came from RNA transcripts. Initially, a first-round RT-PCR of the TCR CDR3 employed the HTBI primer set. TCRdb analysed the multiplex PCR reads with MiXCR anew, one entry per CDR3 protein. The repertoire holds 89,000 or so distinct CDR3 sequences, around 40% seen once, with more than 8.5% in the top ten. Criteria for exclusion of patients were uncontrolled infection, other autoimmune disease, pregnancy or lactation. Diagnosing involved the use of clinical symptoms, serum thyroxine and TRAb, thyroid ultrasound and orbital computed tomography. Study observations and caveats: A model of 13 V-J features distinguished ophthalmopathy from stable hyperthyroidism.

A few counts support this clonotype. Its antigen is undetermined. The sequenced sample was peripheral blood or thyroid tissue (not recorded which). This TCR was sampled from a woman younger than 45 with Graves' hyperthyroidism. The J gene is TRBJ1-2, the V gene TRBV28; D is possibly TRBD1 (5 bases). CDR3 sequence reads: CASSMGRNYGYTF. CDR3 DNA: TGTGCCAGCAGTATGGGACGGAACTATGGCTACACCTTC.